These 27 T cell receptor beta chains were all obtained from the same sample, sequenced in a study of PD-L1 blockade in urothelial cancer. Here immunoSEQ multiplex PCR was the method, and the copy in TCRdb shows in-frame clones only, minus some. Of roughly 120,000 clones in the sample, about 88% were seen once. Time point of the sample: pretreatment peripheral blood. The sample was PBMCs, taken around atezolizumab (anti-PD-L1) treatment. Receptor source: a man aged 50 or older with urothelial cancer.

This sequence joins TRBV5-4 and TRBJ2-5; possible D gene TRBD1, 5 bases. The CDR3 extends over 16 amino acids. The V gene lost 0 bases and the J gene lost 2 bases, with 14 bases spanning the gap. The germline V gene has CDR1 SGHNT and CDR2 YYREEE (reference sequence). This CDR3 is CASSLAVRTGQETQYF. CDR3 bases: TGTGCCAGCAGCTTGGCCGTTCGCACAGGACAAGAGACCCAGTACTTC.

The chain is built from TRBV30 and TRBJ1-6; 7 nucleotides align to TRBD1. The V segment lost 0 bases and the J segment 7 bases; nucleotides outside the gene matches: 6. This CDR3 contains 15 residues. The germline V gene has CDR1 GTSNPN and CDR2 SVGIG (reference sequence). The CDR3 region is CAWSVTGVGNSPLHF. The CDR3 bases are TGTGCCTGGAGTGTTACAGGGGTAGGGAATTCACCCCTCCACTTT.

This clone was detected a few times. This chain connects TRBV2 to TRBJ1-3; 7 nucleotides agree with TRBD1. With V trimmed by 6 bases and J by 0 bases, 5 bases remained unmatched. The CDR3 extends over 15 amino acids. Germline-derived CDR1 and CDR2 are SNHLY and FYNNEI. The CDR3 protein is CASRDGTASGNTIYF. The CDR3 nucleotides read TGTGCCAGCAGAGATGGGACAGCCTCTGGAAACACCATATATTTT.

This clone appeared once. The chain combines TRBV9 with TRBJ2-1; TRBD2 aligns across 11 bases. V gave up 3 bases and J gave up 4 bases; unmatched junction bases: 3. This CDR3 region has 15 residues. The germline V gene encodes CDR1 SGDLS and CDR2 YYNGEE. The chain's CDR3 is CASSGGTSGYNEQFF. In nucleotides, the CDR3 is TGTGCCAGCAGCGGGGGGACTAGCGGTTACAATGAGCAGTTCTTC.

This clone has just one count. V usage is TRBV2 and J usage is TRBJ2-2, with 13 positions matching TRBD2. Germline loops: CDR1 SNHLY, CDR2 FYNNEI. V shed 7 bases and J 7 bases; nucleotides not matched to a gene: 9. CDR3 size: 16 residues. This CDR3 is CASNRLAGGGSGELFF. The CDR3 DNA sequence: TGTGCCAGCAATAGACTAGCGGGAGGTGGTAGCGGGGAGCTGTTTTTT.

Only a few counts were recorded for this clone. The chain has TRBV9 and TRBJ1-5; D remains unclear. The CDR3 has 15 residues. CDR1 is SGDLS and CDR2 is YYNGEE in the germline V gene. The V gene lost 1 base and the J gene lost 0 bases, with 8 bases spanning the gap. CDR3: CASSVSTGSNQPQHF. CDR3 sequence (DNA): TGTGCCAGCAGCGTAAGTACTGGTAGCAATCAGCCCCAGCATTTT. The full variable domain, with the rest looked up from reference TRBV9 and TRBJ1-5, is DSGVTQTPKHLITATGQRVTLRCSPRSGDLSVYWYQQSLDQGLQFLIQYYNGEERAKGNILERFSAQQFPDLHSELNLSSLELGDSALYFCASSVSTGSNQPQHFGDGTRLSIL.

This chain connects TRBV5-5 to TRBJ2-7; 15 bases agree with TRBD2. The germline CDR1 and CDR2 sequences are SGHKS and YYEKEE (reference sequence). The CDR3 is made up of 16 amino acids. V lost 3 bases to trimming and J lost 4 bases; unmatched junction nucleotides: 5. The DNA of the CDR3 is TGTGCCAGCAGCTCGCATGGGACTAGCGGGAGGTACGAGCAGTACTTC. Encoded protein: CASSSHGTSGRYEQYF.

In its sample, this clone was seen a few times. The genes are TRBV27 and TRBJ2-7; 11 nucleotides match TRBD2. The CDR3 covers 17 residues. CDR1 is MNHEY, CDR2 SMNVEV, per germline (reference sequence). J lost 2 bases, V lost 6 bases, and 12 bases had no gene match. CDR3 in DNA: TGTGCCAGCAGCGGTAGCGGGAGGGCTGAATTCACCTACGAGCAGTACTTC. This gives the protein CASSGSGRAEFTYEQYF.

This sequence joins TRBV7-3 and TRBJ2-2; 7 bases fit TRBD2. The V gene end was trimmed by 5 bases and the J gene end by 8 bases; junction bases not matched to a gene: 8. The CDR3 length is 14 residues. Germline CDR1 reads SGHTA; CDR2 reads FQGTGA. For the CDR3, the DNA is TGTGCCAGCAGCCCCGTGAGCGGGATAGGGGAGCTGTTTTTT. It translates to CASSPVSGIGELFF.

This clone has only a few counts. At one boundary the junction diverges from the germline segment, which might be a read error. The CDR3 protein is CASSSGTGGNF. CDR3 bases: TGTGCCAGCAGCTCCGGGACAGGGGGCAACTTC. The chain joins TRBV11-2 to TRBJ2-7; 12 bases line up with TRBD1. CDR3 length: 11 residues. Germline V gives CDR1 SGHAT, CDR2 FQNNGV.

CDR3 region: CATSRGGVVTYEQYF. For the CDR3, the DNA is TGTGCCACCAGCAGGGGCGGGGTCGTAACCTACGAGCAGTACTTC. The chain has TRBV15 and TRBJ2-7, with D perhaps TRBD2 (6 bases). The CDR3 spans 15 residues. V lost 3 bases and J lost 2, with 14 bases in between. Germline V CDR1 and CDR2: LNHNV, YYDKDF (reference sequence).

The chain links TRBV28 to TRBJ2-7; TRBD1 might be the D (6 bases). The CDR3 is made up of 12 amino acids. Per germline, CDR1 MDHEN and CDR2 SYDVKM. Trimming removed 10 bases at V and 1 base at J, with 11 bases between. CDR3 sequence reads: CATTDRSYEQYF. As DNA, the CDR3 is TGTGCCACCACGGACAGATCCTACGAGCAGTACTTC. Full variable domain (outside the CDR3, taken from reference TRBV28 and TRBJ2-7): DVKVTQSSRYLVKRTGEKVFLECVQDMDHENMFWYRQDPGLGLRLIYFSYDVKMKEKGDIPEGYSVSREKKERFSLILESASTNQTSMYLCATTDRSYEQYFGPGTRLTVT.

This sequence joins TRBV11-2 and TRBJ1-4; 9 bases fit TRBD1. V was clipped by 4 bases and J by 5 bases; unmatched bases: 5. This CDR3 contains 15 residues. Germline V gene data show CDR1 as SGHAT and CDR2 as FQNNGV. The CDR3 DNA sequence: TGTGCCAGCAGCTCCCGACAGGGGGGAAATGAAAAACTGTTTTTT. This gives the protein CASSSRQGGNEKLFF.

The rearrangement uses TRBV9 and TRBJ2-1, with TRBD1 identical over 8 bases. V shed 1 base, J shed 9 bases, and the junction held 6 bases outside the gene matches. The CDR3 runs 14 residues. Germline-derived CDR1 and CDR2 are SGDLS and YYNGEE. In nucleotides, the CDR3 is TGTGCCAGCAGCGTACAGGGGGCAGGGGGTGAGCAGTTCTTC. Residues: CASSVQGAGGEQFF.

The CDR3 here is CASSRQAGREQFF. In DNA form, the CDR3 reads TGTGCCAGCAGTCGACAAGCGGGTCGGGAGCAGTTCTTC. The V call is TRBV6-5, the J call TRBJ2-1; a weak D match, TRBD2 (6 bases). Germline assignment: CDR1 MNHEY and CDR2 SVGAGI. The CDR3 is 13 residues long. V dropped 5 bases and J dropped 10 bases, with 15 bases sitting between them.

The chain combines TRBV5-8 with TRBJ1-5; no firm D call. With 4 bases removed from V and 7 bases from J, the gap between germline ends came to 6 bases. The CDR3 is made up of 11 amino acids. Germline V gene data show CDR1 as SGHTS and CDR2 as YDEGEE. CDR3 in amino acids: CASSGRQPQHF. In DNA, the CDR3 is TGTGCCAGCAGCGGGCGACAGCCCCAGCATTTT.

The rearrangement joins TRBV6-1 to TRBJ2-2; 7 nucleotides agree with TRBD1. This CDR3 has 14 amino acids. Germline V gene data show CDR1 as MNHNS and CDR2 as SASEGT. With V trimmed by 5 bases and J by 5 bases, 5 bases remained unmatched. The CDR3 region is CASSTGTETGELFF. For the CDR3, the DNA is TGTGCCAGCAGTACCGGGACAGAAACCGGGGAGCTGTTTTTT.

This chain uses TRBV7-8 with TRBJ2-3; D might be TRBD2 (5 bases). CDR1 is SGHVS, CDR2 FQNEAQ, per germline. This CDR3 spans 14 amino acids. Trimming shortened V by 0 bases and J by 3 bases, and 7 bases separated the two germline ends. The CDR3 region is CASSLAGETDTQYF. The CDR3 nucleotides are TGTGCCAGCAGCTTAGCGGGAGAAACAGATACGCAGTATTTT.

The chain recombines TRBV10-1 with TRBJ2-5; D gene uncertain. The length of the CDR3 is 17 residues. Germline V gene data show CDR1 as WNHNN and CDR2 as SYGVQD (reference sequence). The V gene lost 0 bases and the J gene lost 6 bases, with 20 bases spanning the gap. The CDR3 region has the DNA TGCGCCAGCAGTGAGTCGAGTATGGTACTAATACGGAAGACCCAGTACTTC. The encoded protein is CASSESSMVLIRKTQYF.

This clone was found many times. This specimen includes other DNA sequences encoding the same CDR3. The V gene is TRBV2, the J gene TRBJ1-6; TRBD1 aligns across 8 bases. The V and J ends lost 3 bases and 2 bases, in that order; junction bases with no gene match: 9. There are 18 residues in the CDR3. Germline-derived CDR1 and CDR2 are SNHLY and FYNNEI. CDR3 DNA sequence: TGTGCCAGCAGTGATGCAGGACAGGGTCGGACCTATAATTCACCCCTCCACTTT. It specifies CASSDAGQGRTYNSPLHF.

This clone was observed a few times. The chain uses TRBV7-2 and TRBJ1-4, with D perhaps TRBD1 (6 bases). The CDR3 totals 15 residues. Germline lookup yields CDR1 SGHTA and CDR2 FQGNSA. Deletions cut 1 base from V and 0 bases from J, with 6 bases between. This CDR3 is CASSLGTATNEKLFF. Here the CDR3 DNA reads TGTGCCAGCAGCTTAGGGACAGCAACTAATGAAAAACTGTTTTTT.

The CDR3 spells CASSFRSGGETQYF. The DNA for the CDR3 is TGTGCCAGCAGCTTTCGCTCTGGGGGGGAGACCCAGTACTTC. This chain uses TRBV5-6 with TRBJ2-5, with TRBD2 as a possible D gene (6 bases). The CDR3 extends over 14 amino acids. V lost 2 bases and J 5 bases, leaving 13 bases between the germline ends. The germline CDR1 and CDR2 sequences are SGHDT and YYEEEE.

This chain joins TRBV15 and TRBJ1-5; D is perhaps TRBD1 (6 bases). CDR1 LNHNV and CDR2 YYDKDF come from the germline V gene (reference sequence). V was pared by 1 base and J by 9 bases, with 13 bases between. The CDR3 is 14 residues long. The CDR3 protein is CATSRGDTGWPQHF. The CDR3 bases are TGTGCCACCAGCAGAGGGGACACGGGGTGGCCCCAGCATTTT.

This clone showed up just a few times. J is TRBJ2-1 and V is TRBV2; D is unresolved. Germline CDR1 reads SNHLY; CDR2 reads FYNNEI. This CDR3 contains 14 residues. Between the trimmed V and J ends, which lost 10 bases and 1 base, there was a span of 14 bases. CDR3 DNA: TGTGCCACCTCGGGTAGCAGATCCTACAATGAGCAGTTCTTC. Protein sequence: CATSGSRSYNEQFF.

V usage is TRBV19 and J usage is TRBJ1-3; 9 bases align to TRBD1. The CDR3 consists of 17 residues. Germline CDR1 is LNHDA and CDR2 is SQIVND (reference sequence). V lost 4 bases, J lost 0 bases, and 7 bases stayed unmatched. The CDR3 sequence is CASSSPGTGYSGNTIYF. The CDR3 DNA follows: TGTGCCAGTAGTAGCCCCGGGACAGGGTACTCTGGAAACACCATATATTTT.

This rearrangement joins TRBV18 to TRBJ2-1; TRBD2 might be the D (6 bases). CDR3 size: 14 residues. Germline CDR1 reads KGHSH; CDR2 reads LQKENI. V lost 3 bases and J 2 bases, leaving 8 bases between the germline ends. CDR3 sequence reads: CASSPRGTYNEQFF. The CDR3 region has the DNA TGTGCCAGCTCACCTCGGGGGACCTACAATGAGCAGTTCTTC.

The chain links TRBV4-2 to TRBJ2-2; maybe TRBD2 (6 bases). The germline gives CDR1 LGHNA, CDR2 YNFKEQ. The germline V and J ends were trimmed by 4 bases and 5 bases, with 17 bases remaining between them. CDR3 length: 16 amino acids. The CDR3 loop is CASSLQPGLETGELFF. Here the CDR3 DNA reads TGTGCCAGCAGCCTGCAACCGGGACTCGAGACCGGGGAGCTGTTTTTT.